Listed below are T cell receptor beta chains from one sample, sequenced in a study of blood T cells in healthy people across ages. MiXCR, run by TCRdb on the 5' RACE reads, gives a single entry per CDR3 protein. The sample consists of more than 650,000 distinct CDR3 sequences, about 24% of them appearing once. Sequenced: blood. The receptors originated from a man in his sixties or seventies in good health. Both conserved end residues are part of each CDR3. Fields, in order: J gene, D gene, clone size, V gene, CDR3 protein, CDR3 DNA. A D gene is named only where the DNA matches it firmly. Some rows mark clone size as missing; the rest say once, few, many or name a class of expanded clone.

TRBJ1-2 | NA | NA | TRBV4-1 | CASSRERGYGYTF | TGCGCCAGCAGCCGAGAACGAGGCTATGGCTACACCTTC
TRBJ1-2 | NA | few | TRBV14 | CASSQDLGNGYTF | TGTGCCAGCAGCCAAGATTTGGGGAATGGCTACACCTTC
TRBJ2-5 | NA | few | TRBV9 | CASSVEATPERGTQYF | TGTGCCAGCAGCGTAGAAGCGACACCGGAGCGAGGGACCCAGTACTTC
TRBJ2-3 | NA | few | TRBV5-5 | CASSLVPAVITDTQYF | TGTGCCAGCAGCTTGGTCCCGGCGGTAATCACAGATACGCAGTATTTT
TRBJ2-3 | NA | few | TRBV11-3 | CASSQDLLTDTQYF | TGTGCCAGCAGCCAGGACCTCTTGACAGATACGCAGTATTTT
TRBJ2-7 | NA | NA | TRBV27 | CASSLSVHENKEQYF | TGTGCCAGCAGTTTATCTGTCCATGAGAATAAAGAGCAGTACTTC
TRBJ1-1 | NA | NA | TRBV3-1 | CASSQADRQAFF | TGTGCCAGCAGCCAAGCAGACAGGCAAGCTTTCTTT
TRBJ1-3 | NA | many | TRBV6-6 | CASSYRNREIGNTIYF | TGTGCCAGCAGTTATCGCAACAGGGAGATAGGAAACACCATATATTTT
TRBJ2-5 | NA | NA | TRBV5-5 | CASSLWGGSSSETQYF | NA
TRBJ2-3 | NA | NA | TRBV19 | CASSLQRVKRDTQYF | TGTGCCAGTAGTCTCCAGAGAGTAAAACGAGATACGCAGTATTTT
TRBJ2-3 | NA | NA | TRBV20-1 | CSAQDYGGSTDTQYF | TGCAGTGCCCAAGACTATGGCGGGAGCACAGATACGCAGTATTTT
TRBJ1-4 | NA | few | TRBV19 | CASREAEKLFF | TGTGCCAGTAGAGAGGCTGAAAAACTGTTTTTT
TRBJ2-5 | NA | NA | TRBV7-3 | CASSPTTGETQYF | TGTGCCAGCAGCCCCACTACTGGGGAGACCCAGTACTTC
TRBJ2-3 | TRBD2 | NA | TRBV11-2 | CASSWTSPTSTDTQYF | TGTGCCAGCAGCTGGACTAGCCCGACTAGCACAGATACGCAGTATTTT
TRBJ2-2 | TRBD2 | few | TRBV7-2 | CASSLAREHAGELFF | TGTGCCAGCAGCTTAGCGCGGGAGCACGCCGGGGAGCTGTTTTTT
TRBJ2-7 | NA | few | TRBV2 | CASSAELGVNEQYF | TGTGCCAGCAGTGCCGAGTTAGGAGTCAACGAGCAGTACTTC
TRBJ2-5 | NA | few | TRBV12-3/TRBV12-4 | CASTLASAVGQYF | TGTGCCAGCACTCTTGCGTCGGCCGTAGGGCAGTACTTC
TRBJ2-1 | NA | few | TRBV6-5 | CASSYSPEYNEQFF | TGTGCCAGCAGTTACTCCCCGGAGTACAATGAGCAGTTCTTC
TRBJ2-3 | NA | NA | TRBV11-3 | CATGYGGRVDTQYF | TGTGCCACCGGGTATGGGGGGCGTGTAGATACGCAGTATTTT
TRBJ2-6 | NA | NA | TRBV12-3/TRBV12-4 | CASSPGLSVSGANVLTF | TGTGCCAGCAGTCCGGGACTGTCCGTCTCCGGGGCCAACGTCCTGACTTTC
TRBJ1-1 | NA | NA | TRBV29-1 | CSVLMGNAEAFF | TGCAGCGTCCTCATGGGGAACGCTGAAGCTTTCTTT
TRBJ2-1 | NA | few | TRBV5-1 | CASSLGDSRNEQFF | TGCGCCAGCAGCTTGGGAGACAGTAGGAATGAGCAGTTCTTC
TRBJ1-4 | NA | NA | TRBV18 | CASSPTPAGNEKLFF | TGTGCCAGCTCACCAACCCCGGCGGGTAATGAAAAACTGTTTTTT
TRBJ2-2 | NA | NA | TRBV6-4 | CASPRRGQNTGELLF | TGTGCCAGCCCGAGGAGGGGGCAGAACACCGGGGAGCTGCTTTTT
TRBJ2-3 | NA | NA | TRBV5-1 | CASSQSFSTDTQYF | TGCGCCAGCAGTCAGTCGTTTAGCACAGATACGCAGTATTTT